A single sample is the source of the 26 T cell receptor beta chains below, sequenced in a study of T cell responses to AZD1222 COVID-19 vaccine. The repertoire was sequenced with immunoSEQ multiplex PCR; TCRdb's copy has only in-frame clones and lacks some. The sample has 85,000 to 130,000 clones; about 89% are singletons. The material was peripheral blood, obtained 28 days after the second dose of the MenACWY control vaccine. The receptors derive from an adult who received the MenACWY meningococcal vaccine as a control.

The genes are TRBV19 and TRBJ1-4; possibly TRBD1 for D (5 bases). Deletions cut 5 bases from V and 5 bases from J, with 21 bases between. In germline, CDR1 is LNHDA, CDR2 SQIVND (reference sequence). CDR3 length: 17 amino acids. The CDR3: CASSLSSQGALNEKLFF. For the CDR3, the DNA is TGTGCCAGTAGTCTATCCTCCCAGGGAGCCCTAAATGAAAAACTGTTTTTT.

The rearrangement joins TRBV11-2 to TRBJ2-1; the match to TRBD1 covers 10 bases. This CDR3 region has 15 residues. After removal of 1 base from V and 7 bases from J, the junction contained 4 bases not matched to a gene. The germline gives CDR1 SGHAT, CDR2 FQNNGV. The CDR3 reads CASSLGGTGVNEQFF. CDR3 sequence (DNA): TGTGCCAGCAGCTTAGGCGGGACAGGGGTGAATGAGCAGTTCTTC.

The chain employs TRBV24-1 and TRBJ2-1; 9 nucleotides match TRBD2. Trimming at V came to 4 bases and at J to 3 bases, leaving 6 bases not matched to a gene. Germline V gene data show CDR1 as KGHDR and CDR2 as SFDVKD. There are 16 residues in the CDR3. Here the CDR3 DNA reads TGTGCCACCAGTGAACTGAGCGGGGGGCTCTACAATGAGCAGTTCTTC. It is translated as CATSELSGGLYNEQFF.

This chain joins TRBV18 and TRBJ1-1; weak D call: TRBD1 (5 bases). The CDR3 consists of 15 residues. Trimming removed 1 base from V and 2 bases from J, with 11 bases in between. Germline values: CDR1 KGHSH, CDR2 LQKENI. The CDR3 nucleotides are TGTGCCAGCTCACCACAAGGGGACGGTAACACTGAAGCTTTCTTT. Amino acid sequence: CASSPQGDGNTEAFF.

This clone appeared once. This sequence joins TRBV4-2 and TRBJ1-5; a weak D match, TRBD1 (5 bases). The CDR3 covers 15 residues. V lost 1 base and J lost 1, with 8 bases in between. Germline V gene data show CDR1 as LGHNA and CDR2 as YNFKEQ. CDR3 DNA: TGTGCCAGCAGCCAAGCGCCAGGGAGCAATCAGCCCCAGCATTTT. Protein product: CASSQAPGSNQPQHF.

The chain is built from TRBV9 and TRBJ1-3; perhaps TRBD1 as D (5 bases). Germline loops: CDR1 SGDLS, CDR2 YYNGEE. CDR3 length equals 17 residues. V was cut by 4 bases and J by 0 bases, with 17 bases left in between. The CDR3 coding sequence is TGTGCCAGCAGCAGGACCGGGACGGGCAGCTCTGGAAACACCATATATTTT. Residues: CASSRTGTGSSGNTIYF.

The chain employs TRBV5-1 and TRBJ2-3, with D perhaps being TRBD1 or TRBD2 (5 bases each). The V and J ends lost 0 bases and 3 bases respectively, with 11 bases between them. Germline V gene data show CDR1 as SGHRS and CDR2 as YFSETQ. This CDR3 is 15 amino acids long. The CDR3 nucleotides are TGCGCCAGCAGCTTGGGTGGGGGAATAACAGATACGCAGTATTTT. It codes for CASSLGGGITDTQYF.

The chain combines TRBV5-1 with TRBJ2-1, with 8 bases matching TRBD1. The CDR3 runs 14 residues. CDR1 SGHRS and CDR2 YFSETQ come from the germline V gene. V lost 0 bases to trimming and J lost 6 bases; unmatched junction nucleotides: 2. This CDR3 is CASSLGTGGNEQFF. The DNA for the CDR3 is TGCGCCAGCAGCTTGGGAACAGGGGGCAATGAGCAGTTCTTC.

This chain links TRBV24-1 with TRBJ1-5, with D maybe TRBD1 (5 bases). CDR3 length equals 15 residues. Trimming left V 7 bases short and J 1 base short, with 13 bases between. Germline CDR1 KGHDR, CDR2 SFDVKD. DNA for the CDR3: TGTGCCACCAGCGGGGACCGCGGAAGCAATCAGCCCCAGCATTTT. Translating gives CATSGDRGSNQPQHF.

This sequence joins TRBV19 and TRBJ2-3; D may be TRBD1 (6 bases). From germline, CDR1 is LNHDA and CDR2 SQIVND (reference sequence). Trimming left V 3 bases short and J 0 bases short, with 22 bases between. This CDR3 has 19 residues. The CDR3 region has the DNA TGTGCCAGTAGTATGCCCTACAGGGTCGGACGGCCTAGCACAGATACGCAGTATTTT. It encodes CASSMPYRVGRPSTDTQYF. Full variable domain (rest looked up from reference TRBV19 and TRBJ2-3): DGGITQSPKYLFRKEGQNVTLSCEQNLNHDAMYWYRQDPGQGLRLIYYSQIVNDFQKGDIAEGYSVSREKKESFPLTVTSAQKNPTAFYLCASSMPYRVGRPSTDTQYFGPGTRLTVL.

This rearrangement joins TRBV24-1 to TRBJ1-2; the D gene is possibly TRBD1 (6 bases). Germline CDR1 KGHDR, CDR2 SFDVKD. The ends were cut back, 4 bases at V and 8 bases at J, with 13 bases in the middle. There are 13 residues in the CDR3. The CDR3 bases are TGTGCCACCAGTGACTACAGGGAGCGCGGCTACACCTTC. Translation gives CATSDYRERGYTF.

A single count supports this clone. This sequence joins TRBV28 and TRBJ2-3; 9 bases are a match to TRBD1. V dropped 3 bases and J dropped 0; count of bases not matched to a gene: 7. Germline CDR1 and CDR2: MDHEN and SYDVKM. The CDR3 is made up of 17 amino acids. In DNA form, the CDR3 reads TGTGCCAGCAGTTTGACCCCGGGACAGGGAAGCACAGATACGCAGTATTTT. Its translation is CASSLTPGQGSTDTQYF.

The rearrangement links TRBV10-3 to TRBJ1-1; D not resolved. Trimming removed 4 bases from V and 3 bases from J, with 9 bases in between. The CDR3 totals 13 residues. From germline, CDR1 is ENHRY and CDR2 SYGVKD. CDR3 residues: CAISGHSDTEAFF. The CDR3 DNA reads as TGTGCCATCAGTGGACACTCGGACACTGAAGCTTTCTTT.

The CDR3, as DNA: TGTGCCACCAGACTGGCGAACACTGAAGCTTTCTTT. This sequence encodes CATRLANTEAFF. V and J are TRBV12-3 or TRBV12-4 and TRBJ1-1; D ambiguous. Trimming left V 10 bases short and J 1 base short, with 10 bases between. The CDR3 has 12 residues.

The chain joins TRBV19 to TRBJ2-2; D gene uncertain. CDR3 length: 14 amino acids. CDR1 is LNHDA, CDR2 SQIVND, per germline (reference sequence). Trimming removed 4 bases from V and 6 bases from J, with 12 bases in between. The CDR3 is CASSTPPGAGELFF. The CDR3 nucleotides are TGTGCCAGTAGTACCCCCCCCGGCGCCGGGGAGCTGTTTTTT.

The rearrangement links TRBV11-2 to TRBJ1-6; no clear D. The V and J ends lost 4 bases and 7 bases respectively, with 11 bases between them. CDR3 length: 14 residues. CDR1 is SGHAT, CDR2 FQNNGV, per germline. CDR3 sequence (DNA): TGTGCCAGCAGCTCTACATGGCGGAATTCACCCCTCCACTTT. This encodes CASSSTWRNSPLHF.

The V and J genes are TRBV15 and TRBJ1-3; TRBD1 matches at 8 bases. J was trimmed by 0 bases and V by 0 bases; bases with no gene match: 7. The CDR3 loop spans 18 amino acids. CDR1 LNHNV and CDR2 YYDKDF come from the germline V gene (reference sequence). The CDR3 sequence: CATSRDQGQEFSGNTIYF. The CDR3 coding sequence is TGTGCCACCAGCAGAGATCAGGGACAGGAATTCTCTGGAAACACCATATATTTT.

The chain links TRBV20-1 to TRBJ2-5; D is uncertain. Germline V gene data show CDR1 as DFQATT and CDR2 as SNEGSKA (reference sequence). This CDR3 is 11 amino acids long. V was trimmed by 5 bases and J by 4 bases, leaving 8 bases between them. The CDR3 coding sequence is TGCAGTGCTCCATACGTAGAGACCCAGTACTTC. It specifies CSAPYVETQYF.

The V call is TRBV5-1, the J call TRBJ2-7; D is unclear. Germline V gene data show CDR1 as SGHRS and CDR2 as YFSETQ. The V gene lost 0 bases and the J gene lost 2 bases, with 6 bases spanning the gap. The CDR3 contains 13 residues. The DNA for the CDR3 is TGCGCCAGCAGCTTGGCGGAAACCTACGAGCAGTACTTC. Amino acid sequence: CASSLAETYEQYF.

The V and J genes are TRBV4-3 and TRBJ1-2, with 7 bases that match TRBD1. Germline lookup yields CDR1 LGHNA and CDR2 YSLEER. J gave up 7 bases and V 1 base, and 9 bases lay outside the gene matches. The CDR3 sequence is 15 residues long. The CDR3 spells CASSQVQGGIGGYTF. DNA of the CDR3: TGCGCCAGCAGCCAAGTCCAGGGGGGGATCGGTGGCTACACCTTC.

The rearrangement joins TRBV28 to TRBJ2-3; perhaps TRBD2 as D (5 bases). The length of the CDR3 is 12 residues. V was clipped by 3 bases and J by 7 bases, with 8 bases between them. Germline CDR1 MDHEN, CDR2 SYDVKM. This CDR3 is CASSFRGNTQYF. CDR3 nucleotide sequence: TGTGCCAGCAGTTTTCGAGGGAATACGCAGTATTTT.

The chain joins TRBV4-1 to TRBJ1-2, with no clear D. The CDR3 sequence is 14 residues long. CDR1 is MGHRA and CDR2 is YSYEKL in the germline V gene. V was trimmed by 1 base and J by 8 bases, leaving 14 bases between them. DNA for the CDR3: TGCGCCAGCAGCCAAGGTACGGACGGCCGGGGCTACACCTTC. Protein product: CASSQGTDGRGYTF.

The genes are TRBV2 and TRBJ1-5, with D possibly matching TRBD1 (5 bases). The germline gives CDR1 SNHLY, CDR2 FYNNEI. The CDR3 loop spans 12 amino acids. V was clipped by 7 bases and J by 6 bases, with 10 bases between them. As DNA, the CDR3 is TGTGCCAGCAAGGGGACGGGTCAGCCCCAGCATTTT. This codes for CASKGTGQPQHF.

The CDR3 reads CASSFTSVGYTF. In DNA form, the CDR3 reads TGTGCCAGCAGTTTTACCTCGGTAGGCTACACCTTC. The chain recombines TRBV12-3 or TRBV12-4 with TRBJ1-2, with D unresolved. The CDR3 runs 12 residues. V was pared by 3 bases and J by 8 bases, with 10 bases between.

In this sample, this clone turned up once. The chain combines TRBV24-1 with TRBJ2-1; the match to TRBD1 covers 7 bases. Trimming at V came to 2 bases and at J to 4 bases, leaving 7 bases not matched to a gene. Germline CDR1 reads KGHDR; CDR2 reads SFDVKD. The CDR3 has 16 residues. The CDR3: CATSDSTGMRYNEQFF. CDR3 in DNA: TGTGCCACCAGTGATTCGACAGGGATGAGGTACAATGAGCAGTTCTTC.

This clone occurred many times. The DNA of the CDR3 is TGTGCCAGCAGCTTAGTAGGAGACGGGACATCTCGCGGAAACACCATATATTTT. As protein: CASSLVGDGTSRGNTIYF. The chain uses TRBV11-2 and TRBJ1-3; perhaps TRBD1 as D (6 bases). Germline V gene sequence: CDR1 SGHAT, CDR2 FQNNGV. V was shortened by 1 base and J by 4 bases, with 20 bases between the two germline ends. The CDR3 runs 18 residues.